What follows is one T cell receptor beta chain and its context. Trimming removed 4 bases from V and 6 bases from J, with 7 bases in between. Germline CDR1 is MNHEY and CDR2 is SVGAGI. The CDR3 length is 13 residues. This sample is drawn from a study of blood T cell repertoires in COVID-19. Study at large: In each case, the material was cDNA or gDNA derived from T cells, B-cell-depleted T cells, or PBMCs.

Profiled with immunoSEQ multiplex PCR; TCRdb holds only in-frame clones, not every one. The profile shows 300,000 or so clones, around nine tenths of them singletons. The clonotype originates from a woman between 45 and 60 years old who had been exposed to COVID-19. The chain couples TRBV6-5 to TRBJ1-6; a weak D match, TRBD1 (6 bases). Source material: PBMCs or T cells enriched from blood (not recorded which). The CDR3 reads CASSSGANSPLHF. As DNA, the CDR3 is TGTGCCAGCAGTTCAGGGGCTAATTCACCCCTCCACTTT.